This T cell receptor beta chain was found in a study of blood T cell repertoires in COVID-19. The overall study: Samples came from the United States, Italy and Spain, spanning acute and convalescent COVID-19. Sample material is recorded as cDNA or gDNA derived from T cells, B-cell-depleted T cells, or PBMCs.

The CDR3 spans 14 residues. V dropped 5 bases and J dropped 1 base, with 11 bases sitting between them. Germline CDR1 is SGHVS and CDR2 is FQNEAQ. The authors' processing: From reference gene primer amplification, estimates of nucleated cell counts were derived. Libraries were prepared by immunoSEQ multiplex PCR; TCRdb keeps only in-frame clonotypes and omits some of them. V, J and clone size were drawn from that table, and D and trimming were deduced from the DNA. The sample lists 200,000 to 250,000 clones, less than 90% occurring once. The rearrangement uses TRBV7-8 and TRBJ1-1; unclear D gene. This receptor was obtained from a woman older than 75 with active or convalescent COVID-19. What was sequenced was peripheral blood. CDR3 sequence (DNA): TGTGCCAGCAGCAGCCGGGCGGGGAACACTGAAGCTTTCTTT. Its translation is CASSSRAGNTEAFF.